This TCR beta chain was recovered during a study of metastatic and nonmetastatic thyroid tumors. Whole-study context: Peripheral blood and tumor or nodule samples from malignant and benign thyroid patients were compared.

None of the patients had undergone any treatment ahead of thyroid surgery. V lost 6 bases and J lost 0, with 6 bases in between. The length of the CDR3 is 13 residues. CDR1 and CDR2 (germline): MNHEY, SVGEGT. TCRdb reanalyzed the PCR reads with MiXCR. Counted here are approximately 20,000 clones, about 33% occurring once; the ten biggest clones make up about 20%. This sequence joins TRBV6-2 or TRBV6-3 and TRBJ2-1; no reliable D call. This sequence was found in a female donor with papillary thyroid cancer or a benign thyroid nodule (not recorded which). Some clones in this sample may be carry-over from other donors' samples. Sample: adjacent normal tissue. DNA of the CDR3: TGTGCCAGCAGCCAACGCTCCTACAATGAGCAGTTCTTC. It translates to CASSQRSYNEQFF.